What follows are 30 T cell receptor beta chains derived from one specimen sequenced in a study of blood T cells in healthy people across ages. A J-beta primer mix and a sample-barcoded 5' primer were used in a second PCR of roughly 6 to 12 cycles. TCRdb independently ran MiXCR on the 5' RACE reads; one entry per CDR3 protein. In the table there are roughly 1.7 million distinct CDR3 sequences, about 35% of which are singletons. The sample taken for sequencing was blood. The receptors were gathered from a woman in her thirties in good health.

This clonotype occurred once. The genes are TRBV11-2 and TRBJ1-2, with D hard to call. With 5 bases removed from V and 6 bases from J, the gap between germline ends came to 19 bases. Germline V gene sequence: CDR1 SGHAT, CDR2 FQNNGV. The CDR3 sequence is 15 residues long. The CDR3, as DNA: TGTGCCAGCAGCCCGCGGTCTGATGATGGGGATGGCTACACCTTC. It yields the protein CASSPRSDDGDGYTF.

CDR3 coding DNA: TGTGCCAGCAGTGTCGCGGGAGTCTACAATGAGCAGTTCTTC. Amino acid sequence: CASSVAGVYNEQFF. The rearrangement links TRBV2 to TRBJ2-1, with TRBD2 matching over 7 bases. V gave up 4 bases and J gave up 3 bases; unmatched junction bases: 3. Germline lookup yields CDR1 SNHLY and CDR2 FYNNEI. CDR3 length: 14 residues.

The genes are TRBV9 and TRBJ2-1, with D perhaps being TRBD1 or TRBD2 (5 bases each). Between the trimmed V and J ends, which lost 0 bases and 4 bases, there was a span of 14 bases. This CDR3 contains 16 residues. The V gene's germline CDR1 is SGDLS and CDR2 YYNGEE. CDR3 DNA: TGTGCCAGCAGCGTAGCGGGGCAGGGAAGATACAATGAGCAGTTCTTC. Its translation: CASSVAGQGRYNEQFF.

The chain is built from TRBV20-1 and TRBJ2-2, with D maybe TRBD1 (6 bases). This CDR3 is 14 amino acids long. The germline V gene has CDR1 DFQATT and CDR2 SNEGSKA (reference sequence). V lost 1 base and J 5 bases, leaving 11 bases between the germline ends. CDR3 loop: CSARAPQGTGELFF. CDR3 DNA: TGCAGTGCTAGAGCCCCGCAGGGGACCGGGGAGCTGTTTTTT.

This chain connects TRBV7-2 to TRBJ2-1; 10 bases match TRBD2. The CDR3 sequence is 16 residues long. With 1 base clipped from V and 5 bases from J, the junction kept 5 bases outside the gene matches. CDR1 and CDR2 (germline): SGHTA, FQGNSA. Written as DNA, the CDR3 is TGTGCCAGCAGCTTAGGCCCTAGCGGGAGACACAATGAGCAGTTCTTC. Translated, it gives CASSLGPSGRHNEQFF.

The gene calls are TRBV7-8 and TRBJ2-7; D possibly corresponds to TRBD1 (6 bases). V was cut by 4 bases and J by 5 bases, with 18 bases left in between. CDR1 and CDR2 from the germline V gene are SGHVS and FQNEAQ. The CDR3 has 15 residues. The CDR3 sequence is CASSSSTGPWNEQYF. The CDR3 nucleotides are TGTGCCAGCAGCTCCTCGACAGGACCGTGGAACGAGCAGTACTTC.

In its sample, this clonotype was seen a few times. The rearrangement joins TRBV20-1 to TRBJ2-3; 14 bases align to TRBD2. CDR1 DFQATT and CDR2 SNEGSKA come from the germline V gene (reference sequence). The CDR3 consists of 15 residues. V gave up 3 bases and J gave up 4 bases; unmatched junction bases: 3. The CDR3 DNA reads TGCAGTGCTAGGACTAGCGGGGGGGCGTCAGATACGCAGTATTTT. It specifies CSARTSGGASDTQYF.

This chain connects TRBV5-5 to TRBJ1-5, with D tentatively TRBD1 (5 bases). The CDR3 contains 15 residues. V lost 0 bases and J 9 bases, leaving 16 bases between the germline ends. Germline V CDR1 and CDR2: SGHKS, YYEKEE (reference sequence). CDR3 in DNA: TGTGCCAGCAGCTTGGAACAGGCCCAATTTGCGCCCCAGCATTTT. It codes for CASSLEQAQFAPQHF. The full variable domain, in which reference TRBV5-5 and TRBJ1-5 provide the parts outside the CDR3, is DAGVTQSPTHLIKTRGQQVTLRCSPISGHKSVSWYQQVLGQGPQFIFQYYEKEERGRGNFPDRFSARQFPNYSSELNVNALLLGDSALYLCASSLEQAQFAPQHFGDGTRLSIL.

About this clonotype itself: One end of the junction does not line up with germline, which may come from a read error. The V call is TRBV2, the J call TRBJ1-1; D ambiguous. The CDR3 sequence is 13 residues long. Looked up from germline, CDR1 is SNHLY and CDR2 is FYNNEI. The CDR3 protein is CASSVGPNAEAFF. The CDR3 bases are TGTGCCAGCAGTGTTGGCCCGAACGCTGAAGCTTTCTTT. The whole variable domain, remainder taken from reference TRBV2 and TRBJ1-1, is EPEVTQTPSHQVTQMGQEVILRCVPISNHLYFYWYRQILGQKVEFLVSFYNNEISEKSEIFDDQFSVERPDGSNFTLKIRSTKLEDSAMYFCASSVGPNAEAFFGQGTRLTVV.

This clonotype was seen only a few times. CDR3 nucleotide sequence: TGTGCCACCAGCAGAGAGCTAGCGGGGGGGCGTGAGACCCAGTACTTC. This translates into CATSRELAGGRETQYF. V is TRBV15 and J is TRBJ2-5, with 12 bases that match TRBD2. The ends lost 0 bases at V and 5 bases at J; junction bases unmatched: 4. The CDR3 is 16 amino acids. Germline-derived CDR1 and CDR2 are LNHNV and YYDKDF (reference sequence).

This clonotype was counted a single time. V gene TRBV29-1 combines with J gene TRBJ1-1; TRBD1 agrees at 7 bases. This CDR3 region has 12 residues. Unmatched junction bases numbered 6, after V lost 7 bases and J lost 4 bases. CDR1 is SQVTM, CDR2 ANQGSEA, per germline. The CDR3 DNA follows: TGCAGCGGTCGACAGGGACGCACTGAAGCTTTCTTT. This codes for CSGRQGRTEAFF.

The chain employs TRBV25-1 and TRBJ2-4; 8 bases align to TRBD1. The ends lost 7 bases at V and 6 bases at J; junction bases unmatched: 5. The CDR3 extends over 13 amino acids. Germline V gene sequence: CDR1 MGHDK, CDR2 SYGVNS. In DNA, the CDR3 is TGTGCCAGCACCAAGACAGGGGTAAACATTCAGTACTTC. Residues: CASTKTGVNIQYF.

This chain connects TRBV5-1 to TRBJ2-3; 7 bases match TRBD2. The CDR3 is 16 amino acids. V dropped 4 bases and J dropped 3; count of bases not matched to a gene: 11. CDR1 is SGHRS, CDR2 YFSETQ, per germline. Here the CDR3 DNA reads TGCGCCAGCAGCGGGGGGACTAACCCGGCTACAGATACGCAGTATTTT. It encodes CASSGGTNPATDTQYF.

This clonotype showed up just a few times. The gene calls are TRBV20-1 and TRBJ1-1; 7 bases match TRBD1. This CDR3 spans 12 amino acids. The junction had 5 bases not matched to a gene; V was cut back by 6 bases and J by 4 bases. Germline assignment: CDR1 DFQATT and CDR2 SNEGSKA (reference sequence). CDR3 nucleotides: TGCAGTGCGGGACAGCGGGGCACTGAAGCTTTCTTT. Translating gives CSAGQRGTEAFF.

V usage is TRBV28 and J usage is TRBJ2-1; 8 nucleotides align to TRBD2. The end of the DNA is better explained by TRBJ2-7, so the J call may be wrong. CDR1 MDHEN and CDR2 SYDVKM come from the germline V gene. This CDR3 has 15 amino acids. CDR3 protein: CASSPTGGRTYEQYF. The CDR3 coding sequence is TGTGCCAGCAGTCCGACCGGCGGGAGGACCTACGAGCAGTACTTC.

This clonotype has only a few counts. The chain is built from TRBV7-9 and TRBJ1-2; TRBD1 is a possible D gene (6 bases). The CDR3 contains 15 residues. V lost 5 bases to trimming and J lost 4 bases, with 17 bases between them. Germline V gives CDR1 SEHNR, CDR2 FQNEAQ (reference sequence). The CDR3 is CASSINRAVGYGYTF. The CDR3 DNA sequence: TGTGCCAGCAGCATCAACAGGGCTGTGGGCTATGGCTACACCTTC.

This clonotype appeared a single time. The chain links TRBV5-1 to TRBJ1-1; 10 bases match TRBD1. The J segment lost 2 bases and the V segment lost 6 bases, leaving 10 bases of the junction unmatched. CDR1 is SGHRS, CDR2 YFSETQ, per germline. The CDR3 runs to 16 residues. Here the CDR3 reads CASNPGQGPDNTEAFF. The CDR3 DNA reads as TGCGCCAGCAACCCGGGACAGGGGCCTGATAACACTGAAGCTTTCTTT.

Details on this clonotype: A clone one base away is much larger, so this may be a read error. DNA of the CDR3: TGCAGTGCTAGTCTAGCGGGGGGGCTGGGTGAGCAGTACTTC. It translates to CSASLAGGLGEQYF. The gene calls are TRBV20-1 and TRBJ2-5, with TRBD2 matching over 12 bases. The CDR3 has 14 amino acids. Germline-derived CDR1 and CDR2 are DFQATT and SNEGSKA (reference sequence). The trim removed 3 bases at V and 11 bases at J, leaving 10 bases unmatched.

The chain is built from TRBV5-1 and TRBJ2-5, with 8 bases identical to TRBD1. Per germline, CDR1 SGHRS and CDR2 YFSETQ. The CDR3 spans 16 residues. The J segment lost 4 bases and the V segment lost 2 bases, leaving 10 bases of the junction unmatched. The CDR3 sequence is CASSFLAGGQTETQYF. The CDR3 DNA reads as TGCGCCAGCAGCTTCTTGGCAGGGGGCCAGACAGAGACCCAGTACTTC.

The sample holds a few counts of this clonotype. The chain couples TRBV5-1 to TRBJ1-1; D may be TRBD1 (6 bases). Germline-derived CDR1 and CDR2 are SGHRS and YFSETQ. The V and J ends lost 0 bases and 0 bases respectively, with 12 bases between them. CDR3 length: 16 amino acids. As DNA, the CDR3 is TGCGCCAGCAGCTTGGAACCGGGACACATGAACACTGAAGCTTTCTTT. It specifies CASSLEPGHMNTEAFF.

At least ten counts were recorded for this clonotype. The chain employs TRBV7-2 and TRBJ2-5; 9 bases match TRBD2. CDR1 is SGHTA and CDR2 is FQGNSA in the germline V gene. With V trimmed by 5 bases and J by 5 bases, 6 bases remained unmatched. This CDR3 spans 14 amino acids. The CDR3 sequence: CASSAGGWRETQYF. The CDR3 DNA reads TGTGCCAGCAGCGCGGGGGGGTGGAGGGAGACCCAGTACTTC.

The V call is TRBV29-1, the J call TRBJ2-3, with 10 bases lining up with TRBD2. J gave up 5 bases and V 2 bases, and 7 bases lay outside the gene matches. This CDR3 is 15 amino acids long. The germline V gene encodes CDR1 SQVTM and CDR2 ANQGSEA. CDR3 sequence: CSVESSGGRGDTQYF. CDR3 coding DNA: TGCAGCGTTGAAAGTAGCGGGGGGCGTGGAGATACGCAGTATTTT.

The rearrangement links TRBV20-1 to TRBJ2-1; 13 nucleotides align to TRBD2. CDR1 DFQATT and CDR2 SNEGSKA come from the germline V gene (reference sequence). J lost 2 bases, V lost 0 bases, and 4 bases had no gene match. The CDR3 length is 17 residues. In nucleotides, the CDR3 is TGCAGTGCTAGAGATCCCGGGACTAGCGGGGCCTACAATGAGCAGTTCTTC. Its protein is CSARDPGTSGAYNEQFF.

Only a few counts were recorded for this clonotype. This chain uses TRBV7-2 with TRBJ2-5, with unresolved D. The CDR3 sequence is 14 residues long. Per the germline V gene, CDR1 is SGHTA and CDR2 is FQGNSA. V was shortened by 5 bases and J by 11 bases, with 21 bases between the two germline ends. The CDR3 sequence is CASSVIGVRRTQYF. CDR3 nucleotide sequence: TGTGCCAGCAGCGTTATCGGTGTCCGGCGGACGCAGTACTTC.

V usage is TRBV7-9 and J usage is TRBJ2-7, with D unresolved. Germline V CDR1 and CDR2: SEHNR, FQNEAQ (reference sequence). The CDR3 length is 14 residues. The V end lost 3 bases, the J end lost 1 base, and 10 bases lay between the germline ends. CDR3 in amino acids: CASSFEYVSYEQYF. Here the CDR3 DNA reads TGTGCCAGCAGCTTTGAGTATGTGTCCTACGAGCAGTACTTC. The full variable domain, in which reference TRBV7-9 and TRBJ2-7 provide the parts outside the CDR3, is DTGVSQNPRHKITKRGQNVTFRCDPISEHNRLYWYRQTLGQGPEFLTYFQNEAQLEKSRLLSDRFSAERPKGSFSTLEIQRTEQGDSAMYLCASSFEYVSYEQYFGPGTRLTVT.

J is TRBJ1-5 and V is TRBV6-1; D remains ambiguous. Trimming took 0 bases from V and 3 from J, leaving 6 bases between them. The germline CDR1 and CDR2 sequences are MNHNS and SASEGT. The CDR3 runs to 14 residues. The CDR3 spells CASSEAVDNQPQHF. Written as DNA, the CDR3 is TGTGCCAGCAGTGAAGCAGTAGACAATCAGCCCCAGCATTTT.

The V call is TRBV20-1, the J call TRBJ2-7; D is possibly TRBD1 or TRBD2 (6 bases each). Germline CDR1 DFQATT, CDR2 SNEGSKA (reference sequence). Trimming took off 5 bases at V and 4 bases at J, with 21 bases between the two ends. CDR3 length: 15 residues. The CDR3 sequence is CSAGPLGGGQYEQYF. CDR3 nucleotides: TGCAGTGCTGGCCCCCTTGGTGGGGGGCAATACGAGCAGTACTTC.

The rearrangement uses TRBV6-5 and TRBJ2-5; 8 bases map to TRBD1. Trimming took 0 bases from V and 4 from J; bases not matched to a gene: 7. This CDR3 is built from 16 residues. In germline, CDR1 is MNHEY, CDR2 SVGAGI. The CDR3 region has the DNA TGTGCCAGCAGTTACTCAGGTTCAGGGGGCGGAGAGACCCAGTACTTC. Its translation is CASSYSGSGGGETQYF.

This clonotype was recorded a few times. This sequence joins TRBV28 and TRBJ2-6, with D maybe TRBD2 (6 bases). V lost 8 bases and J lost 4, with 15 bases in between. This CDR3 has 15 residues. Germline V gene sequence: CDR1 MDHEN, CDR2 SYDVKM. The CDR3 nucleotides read TGTGCCAGCGGCCCGGGGGACTTCGGGGCCAACGTCCTGACTTTC. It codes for CASGPGDFGANVLTF. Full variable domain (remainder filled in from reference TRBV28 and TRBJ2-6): DVKVTQSSRYLVKRTGEKVFLECVQDMDHENMFWYRQDPGLGLRLIYFSYDVKMKEKGDIPEGYSVSREKKERFSLILESASTNQTSMYLCASGPGDFGANVLTFGAGSRLTVL.

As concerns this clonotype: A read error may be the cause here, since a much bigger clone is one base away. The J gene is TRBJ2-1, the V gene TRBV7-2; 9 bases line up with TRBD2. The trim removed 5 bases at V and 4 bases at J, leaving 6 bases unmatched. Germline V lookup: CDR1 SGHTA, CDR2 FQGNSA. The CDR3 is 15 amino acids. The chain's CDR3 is CASSPLSGRYNEQFF. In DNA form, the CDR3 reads TGTGCCAGCAGCCCATTGAGCGGGAGGTACAATGAGCAGTTCTTC.